This T cell receptor (beta chain) was recorded in a study of regulatory T cells in long-lasting Graves disease. Libraries of TCR beta came from iRepertoire HTBI primers plus Arm-PCR of CDR3 regions. TCRdb re-called the multiplex PCR reads through MiXCR, storing one row per CDR3 protein. The table lists hundreds of thousands of distinct CDR3 sequences, 15% to 20% of them singletons, with about 17% in the top ten. A few counts support this clonotype. CDR3 size: 16 residues. Germline V gene lookup returns CDR1 MNHNS and CDR2 SASEGT. Trimming removed 0 bases at V and 0 bases at J, with 9 bases between. The time point here: newly diagnosed GD, antithyroid drugs for less than 3 months. Construction of the TCR library relied on RNA isolated from PBMCs. The same sample was also used in a study of T cells in Graves' hyperthyroidism and ophthalmopathy.

This sample comprised peripheral blood mononuclear cells (PBMCs), obtained at new diagnosis, from a patient treated with antithyroid drugs. The origin of this receptor is a woman in her twenties or thirties with Graves disease. The chain combines TRBV6-1 with TRBJ1-3; D gene uncertain. The CDR3 DNA reads as TGTGCCAGCAGTGAAGCTCACGTCTACTCTGGAAACACCATATATTTT. Its protein is CASSEAHVYSGNTIYF.